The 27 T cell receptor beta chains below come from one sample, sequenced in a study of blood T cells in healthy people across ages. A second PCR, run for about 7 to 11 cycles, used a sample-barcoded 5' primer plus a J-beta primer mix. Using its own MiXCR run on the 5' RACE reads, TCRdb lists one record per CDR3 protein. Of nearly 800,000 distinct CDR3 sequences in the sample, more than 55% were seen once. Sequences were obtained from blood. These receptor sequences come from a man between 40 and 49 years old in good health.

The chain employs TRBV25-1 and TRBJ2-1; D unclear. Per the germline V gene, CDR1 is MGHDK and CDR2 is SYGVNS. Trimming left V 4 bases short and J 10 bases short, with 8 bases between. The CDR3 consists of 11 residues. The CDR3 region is CASSVSGEQFF. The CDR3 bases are TGTGCCAGCAGTGTAAGTGGCGAGCAGTTCTTC.

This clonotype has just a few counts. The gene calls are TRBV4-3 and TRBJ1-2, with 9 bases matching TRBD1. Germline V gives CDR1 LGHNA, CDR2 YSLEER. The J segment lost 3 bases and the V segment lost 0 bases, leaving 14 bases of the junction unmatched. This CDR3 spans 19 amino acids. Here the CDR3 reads CASSQDLGGQGRWDYGYTF. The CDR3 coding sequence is TGCGCCAGCAGCCAAGATCTGGGGGGACAGGGAAGGTGGGACTATGGCTACACCTTC.

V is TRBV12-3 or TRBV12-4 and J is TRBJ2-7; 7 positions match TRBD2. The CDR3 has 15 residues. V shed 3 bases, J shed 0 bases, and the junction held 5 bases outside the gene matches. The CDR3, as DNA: TGTGCCAGCAGTTTGGGCGGGAGCCGCTCCTACGAGCAGTACTTC. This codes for CASSLGGSRSYEQYF.

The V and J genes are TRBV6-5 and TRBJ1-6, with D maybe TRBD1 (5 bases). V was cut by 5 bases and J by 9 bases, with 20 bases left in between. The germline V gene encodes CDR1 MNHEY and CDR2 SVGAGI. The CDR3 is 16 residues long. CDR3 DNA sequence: TGTGCCAGCAGTACACGGAAGTCAGGGCGAGGTTCACCCCTCCACTTT. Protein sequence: CASSTRKSGRGSPLHF.

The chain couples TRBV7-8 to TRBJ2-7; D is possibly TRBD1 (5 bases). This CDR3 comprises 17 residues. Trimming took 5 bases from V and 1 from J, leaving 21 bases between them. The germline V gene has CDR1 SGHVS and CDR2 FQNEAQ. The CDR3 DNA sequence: TGTGCCAGCAGCCCCCGCCGCTTTACCCAGGGTTCCTACGAGCAGTACTTC. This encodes CASSPRRFTQGSYEQYF.

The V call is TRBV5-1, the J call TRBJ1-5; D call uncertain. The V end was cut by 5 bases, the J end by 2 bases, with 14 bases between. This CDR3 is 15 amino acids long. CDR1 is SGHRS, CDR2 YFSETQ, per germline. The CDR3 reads CASSRSDPGNQPQHF. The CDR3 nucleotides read TGCGCCAGCAGTCGATCAGACCCAGGCAATCAGCCCCAGCATTTT.

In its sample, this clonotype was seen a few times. CDR3 protein: CSVGEGAVYYEQYF. CDR3 sequence (DNA): TGCAGCGTTGGGGAAGGGGCAGTATACTACGAGCAGTACTTC. V gene TRBV29-1 combines with J gene TRBJ2-7, with TRBD1 as a possible D gene (5 bases). Germline assignment: CDR1 SQVTM and CDR2 ANQGSEA. This CDR3 contains 14 residues. V lost 4 bases and J lost 3, with 16 bases in between.

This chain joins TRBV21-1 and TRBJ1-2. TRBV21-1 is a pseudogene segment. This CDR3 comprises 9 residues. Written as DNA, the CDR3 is TGTGCCACCTTGGATGGCTACACCTTC. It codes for CATLDGYTF.

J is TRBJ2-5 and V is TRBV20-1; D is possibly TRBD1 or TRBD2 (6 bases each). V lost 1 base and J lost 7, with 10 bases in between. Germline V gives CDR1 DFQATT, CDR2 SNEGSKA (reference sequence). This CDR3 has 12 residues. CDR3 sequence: CSARAEGGTQYF. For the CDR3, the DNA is TGCAGTGCTAGAGCCGAGGGGGGGACCCAGTACTTC.

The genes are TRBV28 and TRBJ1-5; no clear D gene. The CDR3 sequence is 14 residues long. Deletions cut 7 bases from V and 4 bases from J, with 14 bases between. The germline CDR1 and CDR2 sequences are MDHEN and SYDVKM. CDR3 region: CASIIKGPNQPQHF. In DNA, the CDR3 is TGTGCCAGCATTATTAAGGGTCCAAATCAGCCCCAGCATTTT.

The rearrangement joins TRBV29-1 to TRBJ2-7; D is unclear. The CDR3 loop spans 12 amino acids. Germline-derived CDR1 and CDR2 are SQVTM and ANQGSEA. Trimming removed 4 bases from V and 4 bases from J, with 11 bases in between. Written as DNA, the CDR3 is TGCAGCGTTGCAAGGCAGGAGTACGAGCAGTACTTC. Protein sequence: CSVARQEYEQYF.

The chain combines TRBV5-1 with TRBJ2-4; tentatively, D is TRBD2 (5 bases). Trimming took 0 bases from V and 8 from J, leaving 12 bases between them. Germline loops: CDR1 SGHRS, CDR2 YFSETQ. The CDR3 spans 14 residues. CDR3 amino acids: CASSLEGIGDIQYF. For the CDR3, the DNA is TGCGCCAGCAGCTTGGAGGGTATCGGGGACATTCAGTACTTC.

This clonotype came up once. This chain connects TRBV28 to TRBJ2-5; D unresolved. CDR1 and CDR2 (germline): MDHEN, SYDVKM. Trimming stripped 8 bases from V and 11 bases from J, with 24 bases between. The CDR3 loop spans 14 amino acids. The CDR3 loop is CASSITSFGREQYF. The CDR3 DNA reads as TGTGCCAGCTCTATCACAAGCTTTGGGCGAGAGCAGTACTTC.

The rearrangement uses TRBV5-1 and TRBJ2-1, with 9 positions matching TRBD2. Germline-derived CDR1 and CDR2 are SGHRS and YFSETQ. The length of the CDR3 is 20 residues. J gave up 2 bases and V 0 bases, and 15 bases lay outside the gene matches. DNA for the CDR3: TGCGCCAGCAGCTTGGAAAGCGGCGTGACTAGCGGTCTTACCTACAATGAGCAGTTCTTC. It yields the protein CASSLESGVTSGLTYNEQFF.

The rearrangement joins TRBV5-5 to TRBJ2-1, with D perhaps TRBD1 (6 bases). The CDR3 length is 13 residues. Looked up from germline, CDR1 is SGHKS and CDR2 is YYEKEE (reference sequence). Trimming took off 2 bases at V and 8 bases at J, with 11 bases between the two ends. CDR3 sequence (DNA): TGTGCCAGCAGCTTTTGGGGGCGGGATGAGCAGTTCTTC. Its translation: CASSFWGRDEQFF.

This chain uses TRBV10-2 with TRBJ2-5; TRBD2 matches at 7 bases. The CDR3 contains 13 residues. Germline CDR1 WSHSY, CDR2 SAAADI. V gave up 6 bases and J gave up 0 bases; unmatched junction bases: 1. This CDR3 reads CASRREDQETQYF. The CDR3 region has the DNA TGCGCCAGCAGACGGGAGGACCAAGAGACCCAGTACTTC.

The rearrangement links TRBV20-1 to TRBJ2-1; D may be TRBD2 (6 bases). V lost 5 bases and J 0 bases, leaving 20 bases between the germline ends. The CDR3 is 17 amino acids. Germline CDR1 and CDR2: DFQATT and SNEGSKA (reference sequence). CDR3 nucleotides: TGCAGTGCTCCCCGAGGGTTGAGCGGGCTCTCCTACAATGAGCAGTTCTTC. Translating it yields CSAPRGLSGLSYNEQFF.

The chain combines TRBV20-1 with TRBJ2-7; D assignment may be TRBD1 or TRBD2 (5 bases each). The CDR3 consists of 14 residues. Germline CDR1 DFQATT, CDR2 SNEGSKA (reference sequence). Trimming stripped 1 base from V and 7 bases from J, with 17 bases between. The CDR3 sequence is CSARVRTGAGEQYF. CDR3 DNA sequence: TGCAGTGCTAGAGTCCGGACTGGGGCCGGAGAGCAGTACTTC.

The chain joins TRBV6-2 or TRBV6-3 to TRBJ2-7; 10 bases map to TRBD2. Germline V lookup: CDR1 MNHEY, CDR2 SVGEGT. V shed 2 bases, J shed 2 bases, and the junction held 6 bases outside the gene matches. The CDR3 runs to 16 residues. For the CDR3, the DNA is TGTGCCAGCAGTTACGGGGGGACTAGCGCTACCTACGAGCAGTACTTC. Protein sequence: CASSYGGTSATYEQYF.

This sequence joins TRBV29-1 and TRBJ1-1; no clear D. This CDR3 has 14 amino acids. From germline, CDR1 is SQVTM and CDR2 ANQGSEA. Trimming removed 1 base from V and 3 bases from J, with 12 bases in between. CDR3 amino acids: CSVEGRRVYTEAFF. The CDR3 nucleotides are TGCAGCGTTGAAGGTAGGAGAGTGTACACTGAAGCTTTCTTT.

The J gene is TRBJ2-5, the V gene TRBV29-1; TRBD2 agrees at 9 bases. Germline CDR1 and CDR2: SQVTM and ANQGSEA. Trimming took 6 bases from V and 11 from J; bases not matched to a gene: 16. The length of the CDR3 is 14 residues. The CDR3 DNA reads TGCAGCGTGAGTAGCGGGAGTGGTGTCAATGAGCAGTACTTC. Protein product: CSVSSGSGVNEQYF. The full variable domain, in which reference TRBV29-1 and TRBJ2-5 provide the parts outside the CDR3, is SAVISQKPSRDICQRGTSLTIQCQVDSQVTMMFWYRQQPGQSLTLIATANQGSEATYESGFVIDKFPISRPNLTFSTLTVSNMSPEDSSIYLCSVSSGSGVNEQYFGPGTRLLVL.

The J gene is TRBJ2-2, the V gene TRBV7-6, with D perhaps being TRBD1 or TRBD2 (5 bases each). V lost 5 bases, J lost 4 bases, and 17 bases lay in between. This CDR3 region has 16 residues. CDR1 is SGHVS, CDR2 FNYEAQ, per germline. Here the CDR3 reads CASSHASGASTGELFF. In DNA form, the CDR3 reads TGTGCCAGCAGCCACGCCTCCGGGGCTTCCACCGGGGAGCTGTTTTTT.

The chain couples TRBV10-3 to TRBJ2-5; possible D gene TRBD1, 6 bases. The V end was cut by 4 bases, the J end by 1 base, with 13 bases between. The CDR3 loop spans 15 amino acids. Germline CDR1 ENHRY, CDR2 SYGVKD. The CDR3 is CAISAVTGSQETQYF. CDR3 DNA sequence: TGTGCCATCAGTGCAGTCACAGGGAGCCAAGAGACCCAGTACTTC.

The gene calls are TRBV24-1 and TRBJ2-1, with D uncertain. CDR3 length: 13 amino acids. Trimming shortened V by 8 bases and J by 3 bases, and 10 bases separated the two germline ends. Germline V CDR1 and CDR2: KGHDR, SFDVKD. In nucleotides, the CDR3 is TGTGCCACCACTACCCGGAACTACAATGAGCAGTTCTTC. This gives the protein CATTTRNYNEQFF.

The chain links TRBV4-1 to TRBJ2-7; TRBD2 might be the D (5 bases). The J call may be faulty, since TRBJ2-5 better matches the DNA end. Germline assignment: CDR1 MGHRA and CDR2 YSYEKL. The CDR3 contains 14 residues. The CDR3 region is CASSQASSGETQYF. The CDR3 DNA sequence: TGCGCCAGCAGCCAAGCATCGTCGGGGGAGACCCAGTACTTC.

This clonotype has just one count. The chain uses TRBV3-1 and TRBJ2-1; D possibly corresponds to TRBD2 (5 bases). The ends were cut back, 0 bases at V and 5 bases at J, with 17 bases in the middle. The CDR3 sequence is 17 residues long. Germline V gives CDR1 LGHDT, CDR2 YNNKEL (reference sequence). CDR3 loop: CASSQDRVRGRDNEQFF. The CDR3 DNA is TGTGCCAGCAGCCAAGATAGGGTCCGGGGAAGGGACAATGAGCAGTTCTTC.

CDR3 sequence reads: CSVRQADGYTF. The CDR3 region has the DNA TGCAGCGTTCGTCAGGCCGATGGCTACACCTTC. The gene calls are TRBV29-1 and TRBJ1-2; D call uncertain. Germline lookup yields CDR1 SQVTM and CDR2 ANQGSEA. The CDR3 loop spans 11 amino acids. Deletions cut 5 bases from V and 6 bases from J, with 10 bases between.